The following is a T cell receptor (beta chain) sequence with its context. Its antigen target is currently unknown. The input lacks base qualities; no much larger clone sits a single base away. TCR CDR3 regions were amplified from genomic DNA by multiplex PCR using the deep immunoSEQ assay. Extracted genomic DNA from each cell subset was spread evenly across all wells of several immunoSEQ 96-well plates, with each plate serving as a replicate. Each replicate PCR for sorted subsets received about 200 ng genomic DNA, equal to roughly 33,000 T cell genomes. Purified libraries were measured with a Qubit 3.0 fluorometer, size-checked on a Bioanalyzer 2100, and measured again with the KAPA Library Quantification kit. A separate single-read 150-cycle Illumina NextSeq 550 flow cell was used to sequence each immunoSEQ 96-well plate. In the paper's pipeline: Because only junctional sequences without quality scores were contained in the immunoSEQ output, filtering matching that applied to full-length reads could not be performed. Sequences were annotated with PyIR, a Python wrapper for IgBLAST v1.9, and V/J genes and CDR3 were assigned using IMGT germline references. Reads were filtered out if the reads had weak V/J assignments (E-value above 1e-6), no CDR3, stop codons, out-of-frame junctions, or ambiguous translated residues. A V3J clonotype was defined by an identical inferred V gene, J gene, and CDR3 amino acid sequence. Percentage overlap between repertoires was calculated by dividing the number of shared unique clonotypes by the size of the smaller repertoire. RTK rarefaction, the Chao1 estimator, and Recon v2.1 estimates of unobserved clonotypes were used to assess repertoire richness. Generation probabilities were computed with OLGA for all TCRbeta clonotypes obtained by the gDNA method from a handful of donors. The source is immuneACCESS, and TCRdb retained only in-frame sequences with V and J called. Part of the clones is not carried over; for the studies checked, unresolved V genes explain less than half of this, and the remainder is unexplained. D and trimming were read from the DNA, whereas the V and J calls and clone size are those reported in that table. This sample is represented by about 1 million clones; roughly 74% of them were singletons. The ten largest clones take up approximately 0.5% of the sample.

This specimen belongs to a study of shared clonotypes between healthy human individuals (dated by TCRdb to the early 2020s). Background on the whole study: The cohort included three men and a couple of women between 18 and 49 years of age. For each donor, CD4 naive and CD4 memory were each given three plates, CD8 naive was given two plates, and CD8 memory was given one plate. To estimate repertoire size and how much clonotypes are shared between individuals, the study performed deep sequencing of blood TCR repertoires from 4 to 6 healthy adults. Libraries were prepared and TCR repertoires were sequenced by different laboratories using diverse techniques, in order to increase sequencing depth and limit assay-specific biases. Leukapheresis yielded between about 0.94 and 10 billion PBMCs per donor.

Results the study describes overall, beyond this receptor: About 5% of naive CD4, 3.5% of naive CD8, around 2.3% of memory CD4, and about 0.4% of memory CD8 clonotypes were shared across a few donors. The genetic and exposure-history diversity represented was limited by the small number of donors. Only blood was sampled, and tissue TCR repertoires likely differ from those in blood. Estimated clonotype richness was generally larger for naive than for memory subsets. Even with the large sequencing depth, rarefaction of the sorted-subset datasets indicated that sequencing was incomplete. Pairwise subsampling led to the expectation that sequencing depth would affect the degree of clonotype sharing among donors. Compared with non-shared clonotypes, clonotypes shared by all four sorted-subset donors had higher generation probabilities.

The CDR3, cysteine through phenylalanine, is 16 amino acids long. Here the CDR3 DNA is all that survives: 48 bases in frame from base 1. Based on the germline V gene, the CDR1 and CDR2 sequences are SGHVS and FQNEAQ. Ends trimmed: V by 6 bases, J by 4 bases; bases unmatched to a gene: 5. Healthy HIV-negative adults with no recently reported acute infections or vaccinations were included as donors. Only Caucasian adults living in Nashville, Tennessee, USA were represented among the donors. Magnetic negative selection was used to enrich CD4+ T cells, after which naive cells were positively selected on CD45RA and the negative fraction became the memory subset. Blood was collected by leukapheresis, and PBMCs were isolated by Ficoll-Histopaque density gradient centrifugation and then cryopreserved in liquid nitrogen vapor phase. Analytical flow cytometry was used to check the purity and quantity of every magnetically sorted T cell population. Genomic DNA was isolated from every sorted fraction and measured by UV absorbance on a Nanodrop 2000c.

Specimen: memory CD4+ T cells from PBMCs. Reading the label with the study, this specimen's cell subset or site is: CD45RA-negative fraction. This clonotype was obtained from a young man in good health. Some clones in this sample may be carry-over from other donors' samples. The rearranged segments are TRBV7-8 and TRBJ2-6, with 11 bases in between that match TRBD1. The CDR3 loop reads CASRGQGARGANVLTF. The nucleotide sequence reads TGTGCCAGCAGAGGACAGGGGGCGAGGGGGGCCAACGTCCTGACTTTC. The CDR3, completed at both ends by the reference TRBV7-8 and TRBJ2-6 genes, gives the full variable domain GAGVSQSPRYKVAKRGQDVALRCDPISGHVSLFWYQQALGQGPEFLTYFQNEAQLDKSGLPSDRFFAERPEGSVSTLKIQRTQQEDSAVYLCASRGQGARGANVLTFGAGSRLTVL.